This entry lists 13 T cell receptor beta chains sequenced from one sample in a study of shared clonotypes between healthy human individuals. Some clones are missing from TCRdb's copy, which holds only in-frame ones; the method was immunoSEQ multiplex PCR. The sample shows 1.5 million to 2.5 million clones, over 85% of them seen only once. CD45RO-negative, CCR7-positively selected cells formed the naive CD8 fraction, excluding terminally differentiated effector memory CD45RA+ cells. Material for sequencing was naive CD8+ T cells sorted from blood. The receptors were gathered from a man younger than 35 in good health.

The CDR3 here is CASSSRGTGRYGYTF. DNA for the CDR3: TGTGCCAGCAGCTCCCGAGGGACAGGGCGCTATGGCTACACCTTC. The gene calls are TRBV6-5 and TRBJ1-2, with 9 nucleotides matching TRBD1. The germline CDR1 and CDR2 sequences are MNHEY and SVGAGI. Trimming removed 6 bases from V and 4 bases from J; junction bases left unmatched: 9. The length of the CDR3 is 15 residues.

The V and J genes are TRBV7-6 and TRBJ2-7, with D perhaps TRBD2 (6 bases). This CDR3 has 15 amino acids. The V and J ends lost 5 bases and 0 bases respectively, with 14 bases between them. The germline V gene has CDR1 SGHVS and CDR2 FNYEAQ. CDR3 sequence (DNA): TGTGCCAGCAGCCCGATAGCGGAGAGCTCCTACGAGCAGTACTTC. Translated, it gives CASSPIAESSYEQYF.

The rearrangement links TRBV13 to TRBJ1-1; 10 bases are shared with TRBD1. CDR1 PRHDT and CDR2 FYEKMQ come from the germline V gene (reference sequence). This CDR3 is 17 amino acids long. The V gene end was trimmed by 0 bases and the J gene end by 5 bases; junction bases not matched to a gene: 9. This CDR3 reads CASSLGRDRGRGTEAFF. The DNA of the CDR3 is TGTGCCAGCAGCTTAGGCCGGGACAGGGGACGAGGTACTGAAGCTTTCTTT.

Only a few counts were recorded for this clone. This chain uses TRBV27 with TRBJ1-5; no definite D call. The germline CDR1 and CDR2 sequences are MNHEY and SMNVEV (reference sequence). The length of the CDR3 is 13 residues. Trimming left V 1 base short and J 3 bases short, with 4 bases between. The CDR3: CASSLWTNQPQHF. CDR3 in DNA: TGTGCCAGCAGTTTATGGACCAATCAGCCCCAGCATTTT.

This clone was seen just once. The CDR3 sequence: CASSLEALPGFGEQYF. The DNA for the CDR3 is TGTGCCAGCAGCTTGGAAGCCTTGCCCGGATTCGGCGAGCAGTACTTC. The gene calls are TRBV7-9 and TRBJ2-7; no reliable D call. The CDR3 loop spans 16 amino acids. Germline-derived CDR1 and CDR2 are SEHNR and FQNEAQ (reference sequence). V lost 3 bases and J lost 6, with 21 bases in between.

V and J are TRBV7-2 and TRBJ2-3; 14 nucleotides match TRBD2. The V gene end was trimmed by 3 bases and the J gene end by 5 bases; junction bases not matched to a gene: 7. The length of the CDR3 is 17 residues. Germline V CDR1 and CDR2: SGHTA, FQGNSA. CDR3 residues: CASSLPGLAGAGDTQYF. CDR3 coding DNA: TGTGCCAGCAGCTTGCCGGGACTAGCGGGGGCGGGAGATACGCAGTATTTT.

This clone came up a few times. In DNA form, the CDR3 reads TGTGCCAGCAGTTTCTTCCAAGAGACCCAGTACTTC. Protein sequence: CASSFFQETQYF. V usage is TRBV27 and J usage is TRBJ2-5, with D unresolved. V lost 3 bases and J lost 1, with 3 bases in between. CDR1 is MNHEY and CDR2 is SMNVEV in the germline V gene (reference sequence). The CDR3 has 12 residues.

The chain employs TRBV7-2 and TRBJ2-1, with TRBD1 identical over 7 bases. The CDR3 length is 16 residues. CDR1 and CDR2 from the germline V gene are SGHTA and FQGNSA. With V trimmed by 6 bases and J by 1 base, 9 bases remained unmatched. The CDR3 region has the DNA TGTGCCAGCAGTCTTCATCTGACAGGGTCCTACAATGAGCAGTTCTTC. Translating gives CASSLHLTGSYNEQFF.

V gene TRBV18 combines with J gene TRBJ2-7; possible D gene TRBD2, 6 bases. This CDR3 is 15 amino acids long. CDR1 and CDR2 (germline): KGHSH, LQKENI. Trimming cost V 3 bases and J 2 bases, with 14 bases left between them. CDR3 nucleotides: TGTGCCAGCTCACCGTACTCCGGGAGCACCTACGAGCAGTACTTC. Translation: CASSPYSGSTYEQYF.

The chain links TRBV28 to TRBJ1-5, with a tentative D call TRBD1 (5 bases). V was pared by 4 bases and J by 3 bases, with 10 bases between. The CDR3 covers 14 residues. Germline lookup yields CDR1 MDHEN and CDR2 SYDVKM. As DNA, the CDR3 is TGTGCCAGCAGTTGGGACGGATACAATCAGCCCCAGCATTTT. It translates to CASSWDGYNQPQHF.

This chain uses TRBV5-1 with TRBJ2-7, with D uncertain. The CDR3 has 15 amino acids. Germline V gives CDR1 SGHRS, CDR2 YFSETQ. V was clipped by 4 bases and J by 0 bases, with 14 bases between them. This chain's CDR3 is CASSIRRPSSYEQYF. CDR3 nucleotide sequence: TGCGCCAGCAGCATCCGGCGCCCAAGCTCCTACGAGCAGTACTTC.

The genes are TRBV30 and TRBJ1-2; D uncertain. The V gene lost 5 bases and the J gene lost 3 bases, with 16 bases spanning the gap. Per germline, CDR1 GTSNPN and CDR2 SVGIG (reference sequence). The CDR3 length is 14 residues. CDR3 residues: CAWGPGNSDYGYTF. The CDR3 nucleotides are TGTGCCTGGGGCCCGGGGAATTCGGACTATGGCTACACCTTC.

V and J are TRBV5-1 and TRBJ2-1; the match to TRBD2 covers 12 bases. The CDR3 loop spans 16 amino acids. Losses at the gene ends were 5 bases for V and 4 bases for J; bases not matched to a gene: 7. Germline lookup yields CDR1 SGHRS and CDR2 YFSETQ. CDR3 region: CASRPDGLAGYNEQFF. The CDR3 DNA sequence: TGCGCCAGCAGGCCGGACGGACTAGCGGGATACAATGAGCAGTTCTTC.